The present TCR beta chain was sequenced within a study of blood T cell repertoires in COVID-19. V lost 3 bases and J lost 2; bases outside the gene matches: 5. CDR3 length: 15 residues. Germline lookup yields CDR1 LNHDA and CDR2 SQIVND (reference sequence). Authors' data handling: Researchers report that nucleated cell counts were estimated from reference gene primer amplification. Method: immunoSEQ multiplex PCR; TCRdb's copy keeps in-frame clones and lacks some. The DNA was the basis for D and trimming; V, J and clone size are from that table. This repertoire shows about 250,000 clones, about 73% found once; its top ten account for about 3%.

The chain uses TRBV19 and TRBJ1-1; 8 positions match TRBD1. The clonotype comes from an elderly woman with acute or convalescent COVID-19. The specimen was peripheral blood. CDR3 sequence: CASSIGQGPNTEAFF. The CDR3 DNA reads as TGTGCCAGTAGTATCGGACAGGGACCTAACACTGAAGCTTTCTTT. Variable domain in full (rest from reference TRBV19 and TRBJ1-1): DGGITQSPKYLFRKEGQNVTLSCEQNLNHDAMYWYRQDPGQGLRLIYYSQIVNDFQKGDIAEGYSVSREKKESFPLTVTSAQKNPTAFYLCASSIGQGPNTEAFFGQGTRLTVV.